This entry lists 10 T cell receptor beta chains sequenced from one sample in a study of T cell repertoires in cytomegalovirus infection. TCRdb processed the reads anew with MiXCR; each CDR3 protein has one entry. The profile covers around 630,000 distinct CDR3 sequences, with less than 25% appearing a single time and 7.5% to 9% taken by the ten largest. The sample consisted of CD8+ T cells from PBMCs. These receptors were collected from a human donor in good health (CMV status not recorded). Some clones in this sample may be carry-over from other donors' samples.

The genes are TRBV4-1 and TRBJ1-2, with a weak D call TRBD1 (6 bases). This CDR3 contains 17 residues. V lost 4 bases and J 0 bases, leaving 18 bases between the germline ends. Germline V gene lookup returns CDR1 MGHRA and CDR2 YSYEKL. The DNA for the CDR3 is TGCGCCAGCAGCCCGGTTGGAGGGGGGAGATCTAACTATGGCTACACCTTC. As protein: CASSPVGGGRSNYGYTF.

The sample holds a few counts of this clonotype. The chain is built from TRBV11-2 and TRBJ2-1; no definite D call. From germline, CDR1 is SGHAT and CDR2 FQNNGV. V lost 0 bases, J lost 8 bases, and 8 bases lay in between. This CDR3 contains 13 residues. The CDR3 DNA follows: TGTGCCAGCAGCTTAGAGAGGAACCATGAGCAGTTCTTC. As protein: CASSLERNHEQFF.

The chain employs TRBV12-5 and TRBJ2-3; no clear D gene. V was shortened by 2 bases and J by 3 bases, with 12 bases between the two germline ends. CDR1 LGHNT and CDR2 FRNRAP come from the germline V gene. This CDR3 region has 15 residues. The CDR3 loop is CASGLSGFGTDTQYF. As DNA, the CDR3 is TGTGCTAGTGGTTTGTCCGGGTTCGGTACAGATACGCAGTATTTT.

This clonotype was seen many times. The chain recombines TRBV7-2 with TRBJ2-1; tentative D call: TRBD1 (5 bases). Per germline, CDR1 SGHTA and CDR2 FQGNSA. Trimming shortened V by 1 base and J by 8 bases, and 15 bases separated the two germline ends. The CDR3 contains 15 residues. DNA for the CDR3: TGTGCCAGCAGCTTAGGTTGGGGCCTCCGGGATGAGCAGTTCTTC. Protein: CASSLGWGLRDEQFF.

The chain employs TRBV15 and TRBJ2-6; 7 nucleotides agree with TRBD1. The CDR3 contains 18 residues. Germline loops: CDR1 LNHNV, CDR2 YYDKDF (reference sequence). V lost 0 bases to trimming and J lost 1 base; unmatched junction nucleotides: 6. The CDR3 loop is CATSRDGTARSGANVLTF. As DNA, the CDR3 is TGTGCCACCAGCAGAGATGGGACAGCGAGGTCTGGGGCCAACGTCCTGACTTTC.

The sample holds many counts of this clonotype. The rearrangement uses TRBV24-1 and TRBJ2-2; 10 bases are shared with TRBD2. The V gene's germline CDR1 is KGHDR and CDR2 SFDVKD. J was trimmed by 4 bases and V by 4 bases; bases with no gene match: 5. The CDR3 contains 16 residues. CDR3 DNA sequence: TGTGCCACCAGTGACCGACTAGCGGGTTCCACCGGGGAGCTGTTTTTT. It is translated as CATSDRLAGSTGELFF.

This clonotype was found many times. CDR3 sequence: CASSPETGTEQYV. The CDR3 DNA is TGTGCCAGCAGCCCCGAGACAGGGACCGAGCAGTACGTC. The chain recombines TRBV7-8 with TRBJ2-7, with 7 bases that match TRBD1. The CDR3 has 13 amino acids. Germline loops: CDR1 SGHVS, CDR2 FQNEAQ. V shed 5 bases and J 6 bases; nucleotides not matched to a gene: 7.

The chain carries TRBV4-3 and TRBJ1-2; D remains ambiguous. The CDR3 length is 17 residues. V was trimmed by 4 bases and J by 0 bases, leaving 18 bases between them. Germline V gene lookup returns CDR1 LGHNA and CDR2 YSLEER. The CDR3 DNA is TGCGCCAGCAGCCGCAGGACCCTGGACGGGGCTAACTATGGCTACACCTTC. Translated, it gives CASSRRTLDGANYGYTF.

This chain uses TRBV4-1 with TRBJ2-1; 11 bases agree with TRBD2. Germline CDR1 MGHRA, CDR2 YSYEKL. V shed 3 bases, J shed 4 bases, and the junction held 5 bases outside the gene matches. The CDR3 runs 16 residues. This chain's CDR3 is CASSHLAGGQYNEQFF. The CDR3 DNA reads TGCGCCAGCAGCCATTTAGCGGGGGGGCAATACAATGAGCAGTTCTTC.

This clonotype was recorded many times. The chain combines TRBV7-9 with TRBJ2-1; 7 nucleotides align to TRBD2. Germline CDR1 and CDR2: SEHNR and FQNEAQ (reference sequence). The CDR3 sequence is 15 residues long. V shed 5 bases and J 0 bases; nucleotides not matched to a gene: 4. In DNA, the CDR3 is TGTGCCAGCAGCCCCGGGGGGATCTCCTACAATGAGCAGTTCTTC. Its protein product is CASSPGGISYNEQFF.